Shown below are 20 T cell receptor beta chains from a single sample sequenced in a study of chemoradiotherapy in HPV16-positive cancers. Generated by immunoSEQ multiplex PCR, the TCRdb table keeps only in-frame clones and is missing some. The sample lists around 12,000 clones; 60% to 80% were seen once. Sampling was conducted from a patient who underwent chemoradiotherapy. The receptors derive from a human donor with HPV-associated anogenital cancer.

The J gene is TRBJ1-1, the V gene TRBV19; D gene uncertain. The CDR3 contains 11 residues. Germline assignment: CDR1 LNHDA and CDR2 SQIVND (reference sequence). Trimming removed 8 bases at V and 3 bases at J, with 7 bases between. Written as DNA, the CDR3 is TGTGCCAGTTTAGTGTACACTGAAGCTTTCTTT. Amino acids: CASLVYTEAFF.

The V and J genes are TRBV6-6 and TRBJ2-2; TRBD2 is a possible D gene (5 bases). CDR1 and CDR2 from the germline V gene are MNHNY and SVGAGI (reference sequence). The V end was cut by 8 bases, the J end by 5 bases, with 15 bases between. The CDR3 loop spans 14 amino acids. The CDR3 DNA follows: TGTGCCAGCGAGGCGGGTGGTGGGACCGGGGAGCTGTTTTTT. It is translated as CASEAGGGTGELFF.

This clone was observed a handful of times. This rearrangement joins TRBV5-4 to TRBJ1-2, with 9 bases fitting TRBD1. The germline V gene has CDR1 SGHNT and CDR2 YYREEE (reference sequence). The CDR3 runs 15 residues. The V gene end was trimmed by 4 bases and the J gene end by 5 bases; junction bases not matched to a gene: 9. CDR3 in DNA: TGTGCCAGCAGCGTAGGACAGGGGCAACTTTATGGCTACACCTTC. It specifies CASSVGQGQLYGYTF.

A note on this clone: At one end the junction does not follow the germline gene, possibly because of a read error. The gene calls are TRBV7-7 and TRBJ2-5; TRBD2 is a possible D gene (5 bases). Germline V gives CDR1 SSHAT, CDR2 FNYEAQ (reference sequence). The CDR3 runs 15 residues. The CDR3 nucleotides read TGTGCTAGCAGCTTAGCGCATGTGGATGGAGAGACCCAGTACTTC. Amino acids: CASSLAHVDGETQYF.

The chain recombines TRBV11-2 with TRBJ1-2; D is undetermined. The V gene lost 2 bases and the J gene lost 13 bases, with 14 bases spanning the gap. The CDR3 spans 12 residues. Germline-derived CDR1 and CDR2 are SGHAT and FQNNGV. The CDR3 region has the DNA TGTGCCAGCAGCTTAAATTATTGGTCCTCCACCTTC. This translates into CASSLNYWSSTF. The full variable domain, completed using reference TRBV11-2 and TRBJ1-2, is EAGVAQSPRYKIIEKRQSVAFWCNPISGHATLYWYQQILGQGPKLLIQFQNNGVVDDSQLPKDRFSAERLKGVDSTLKIQPAKLEDSAVYLCASSLNYWSSTFGSGTRLTVV.

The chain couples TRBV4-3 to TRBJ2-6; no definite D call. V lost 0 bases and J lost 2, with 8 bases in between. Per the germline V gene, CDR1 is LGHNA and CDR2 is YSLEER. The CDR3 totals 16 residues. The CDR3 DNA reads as TGCGCCAGCAGCCAAGACGAAAGCGCTGGGGCCAACGTCCTGACTTTC. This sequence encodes CASSQDESAGANVLTF.

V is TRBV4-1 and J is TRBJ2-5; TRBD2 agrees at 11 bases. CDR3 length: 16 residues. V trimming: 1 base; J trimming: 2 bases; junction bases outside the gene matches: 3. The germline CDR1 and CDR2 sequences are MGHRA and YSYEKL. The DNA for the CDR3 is TGCGCCAGCAGCCAAGGGGGGACTAGCGGACAAGAGACCCAGTACTTC. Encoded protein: CASSQGGTSGQETQYF.

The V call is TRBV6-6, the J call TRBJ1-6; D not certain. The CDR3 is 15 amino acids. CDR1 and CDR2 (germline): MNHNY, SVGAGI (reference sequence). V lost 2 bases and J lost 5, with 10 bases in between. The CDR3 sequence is CASSYNPGHNSPLHF. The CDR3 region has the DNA TGTGCCAGCAGTTACAATCCGGGCCATAATTCACCCCTCCACTTT.

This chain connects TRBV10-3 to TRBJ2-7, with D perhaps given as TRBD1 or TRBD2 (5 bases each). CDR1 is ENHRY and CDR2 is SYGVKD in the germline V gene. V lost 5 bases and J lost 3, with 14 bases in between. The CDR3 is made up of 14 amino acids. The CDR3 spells CAISTGTTDYEQYF. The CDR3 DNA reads TGTGCCATCAGTACCGGGACGACGGACTACGAGCAGTACTTC.

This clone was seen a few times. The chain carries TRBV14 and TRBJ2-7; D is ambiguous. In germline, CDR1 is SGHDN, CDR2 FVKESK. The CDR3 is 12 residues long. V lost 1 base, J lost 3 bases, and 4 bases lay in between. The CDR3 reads CASSQGLYEQYF. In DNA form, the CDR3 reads TGTGCCAGCAGCCAAGGGCTCTACGAGCAGTACTTC.

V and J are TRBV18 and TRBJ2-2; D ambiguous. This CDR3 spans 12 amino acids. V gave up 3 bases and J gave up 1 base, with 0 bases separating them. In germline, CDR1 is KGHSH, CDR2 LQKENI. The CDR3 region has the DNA TGTGCCAGCTCACCGAACACCGGGGAGCTGTTTTTT. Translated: CASSPNTGELFF.

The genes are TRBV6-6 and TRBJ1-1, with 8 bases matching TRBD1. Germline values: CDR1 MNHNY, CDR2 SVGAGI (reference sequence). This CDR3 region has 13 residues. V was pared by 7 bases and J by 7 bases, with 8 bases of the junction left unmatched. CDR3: CASIAGTGLEAFF. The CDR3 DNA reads TGTGCCAGCATCGCCGGGACAGGACTTGAAGCTTTCTTT.

CDR3 sequence (DNA): TGTGCCAGTAGTACAGGGGGTAGCGCGACTAATGAAAAACTGTTTTTT. Amino acid sequence: CASSTGGSATNEKLFF. V usage is TRBV19 and J usage is TRBJ1-4; 7 bases are a match to TRBD1. Germline assignment: CDR1 LNHDA and CDR2 SQIVND (reference sequence). After removal of 4 bases from V and 2 bases from J, the junction contained 7 bases not matched to a gene. The CDR3 loop spans 16 amino acids.

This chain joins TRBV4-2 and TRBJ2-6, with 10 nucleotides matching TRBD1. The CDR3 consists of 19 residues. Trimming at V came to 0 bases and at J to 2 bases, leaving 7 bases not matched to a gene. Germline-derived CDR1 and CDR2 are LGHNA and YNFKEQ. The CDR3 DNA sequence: TGTGCCAGCAGCCAAGATATCCGGGACAGGGGAACTGGGGCCAACGTCCTGACTTTC. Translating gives CASSQDIRDRGTGANVLTF.

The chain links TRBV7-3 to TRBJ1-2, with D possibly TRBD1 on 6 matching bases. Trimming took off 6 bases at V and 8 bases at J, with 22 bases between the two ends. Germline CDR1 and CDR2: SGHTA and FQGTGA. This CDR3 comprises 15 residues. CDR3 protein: CASRYGDTRPDGYTF. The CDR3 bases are TGTGCCAGCAGGTACGGGGACACGCGACCCGACGGCTACACCTTC.

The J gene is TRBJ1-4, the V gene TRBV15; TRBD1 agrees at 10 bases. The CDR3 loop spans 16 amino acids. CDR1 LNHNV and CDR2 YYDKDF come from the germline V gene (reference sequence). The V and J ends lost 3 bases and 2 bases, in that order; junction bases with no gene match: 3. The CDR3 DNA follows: TGTGCCACCAGCAGGGACAGGGGGACCACTAATGAAAAACTGTTTTTT. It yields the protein CATSRDRGTTNEKLFF.

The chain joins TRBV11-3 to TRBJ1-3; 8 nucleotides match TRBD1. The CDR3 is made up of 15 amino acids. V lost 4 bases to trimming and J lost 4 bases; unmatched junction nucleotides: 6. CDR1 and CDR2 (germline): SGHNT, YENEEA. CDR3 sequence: CASSSRTGYGNTIYF. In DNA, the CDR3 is TGTGCCAGCAGCTCCCGGACAGGGTACGGAAACACCATATATTTT.

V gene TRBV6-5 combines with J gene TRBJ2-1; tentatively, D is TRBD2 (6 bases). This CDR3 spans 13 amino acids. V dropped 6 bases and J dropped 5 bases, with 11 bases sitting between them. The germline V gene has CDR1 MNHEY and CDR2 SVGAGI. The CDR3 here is CASSRDLNNEQFF. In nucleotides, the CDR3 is TGTGCCAGCAGCCGGGACTTAAACAATGAGCAGTTCTTC.

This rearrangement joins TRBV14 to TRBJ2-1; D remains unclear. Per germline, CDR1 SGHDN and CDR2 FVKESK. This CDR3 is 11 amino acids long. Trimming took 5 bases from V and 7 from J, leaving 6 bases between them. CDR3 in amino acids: CASSEGNEQFF. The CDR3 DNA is TGTGCCAGCAGCGAAGGGAATGAGCAGTTCTTC. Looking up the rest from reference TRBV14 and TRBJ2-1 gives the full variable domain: EAGVTQFPSHSVIEKGQTVTLRCDPISGHDNLYWYRRVMGKEIKFLLHFVKESKQDESGMPNNRFLAERTGGTYSTLKVQPAELEDSGVYFCASSEGNEQFFGPGTRLTVL.

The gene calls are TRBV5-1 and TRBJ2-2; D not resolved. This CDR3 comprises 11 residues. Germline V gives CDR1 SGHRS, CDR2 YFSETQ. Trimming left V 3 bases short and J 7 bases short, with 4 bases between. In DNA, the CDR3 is TGCGCCAGCAGCTCGGGCGGGGAGCTGTTTTTT. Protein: CASSSGGELFF.